Listed below are T cell receptor beta chains from one sample, sequenced in a study of cytomegalovirus exposure and HLA in healthy donors. The protocol was immunoSEQ multiplex PCR, while the TCRdb copy is restricted to in-frame clones and leaves out a portion. The table includes about 130,000 clones, 75% to 80% detected once. Sequenced: PBMCs. These TCRs come from a man aged 35 to 55 in good health and CMV-seronegative. Both conserved end residues are part of each CDR3. Each record gives: V gene, J gene, clone size, D gene, CDR3 DNA, CDR3 protein. D genes are given only for firm matches. Rows may omit the clone size; those that give it use once, few, many or a size class.

V gene: TRBV11-2
J gene: TRBJ1-6
clone size: -
D gene: TRBD1
CDR3 DNA: TGTGCCAGCAGCCTAGACAGGGTCTATAGTTCACCCCTCCACTTT
CDR3 protein: CASSLDRVYSSPLHF

V gene: TRBV15
J gene: TRBJ2-3
clone size: -
D gene: TRBD2
CDR3 DNA: TGTGCCACCAGCAGAGCGGGGGGGGAAGATACGCAGTATTTT
CDR3 protein: CATSRAGGEDTQYF

V gene: TRBV4-3
J gene: TRBJ1-5
clone size: -
D gene: -
CDR3 DNA: TGCGCCAGCAGCCAAAGGAGAGAGGCTAGCAATCAGCCCCAGCATTTT
CDR3 protein: CASSQRREASNQPQHF

V gene: TRBV7-9
J gene: TRBJ2-7
clone size: -
D gene: -
CDR3 DNA: TGTGCCAGCAGCACTCCGGACAGATACGAGCAGTACTTC
CDR3 protein: CASSTPDRYEQYF

V gene: TRBV29-1
J gene: TRBJ2-7
clone size: -
D gene: TRBD1
CDR3 DNA: TGCAGCGGGACGGGACAGGACTCCTACGAGCAGTACTTC
CDR3 protein: CSGTGQDSYEQYF

V gene: TRBV7-9
J gene: TRBJ1-4
clone size: once
D gene: -
CDR3 DNA: TGTGCCAGCAGGCCGTCGGGCGGGGATGAAAAACTGTTTTTT
CDR3 protein: CASRPSGGDEKLFF

V gene: TRBV11-1
J gene: TRBJ2-7
clone size: -
D gene: TRBD1
CDR3 DNA: TGTGCCAGCAGCTTAGGACAGGGGATGTCCTACGAGCAGTACTTC
CDR3 protein: CASSLGQGMSYEQYF

V gene: TRBV29-1
J gene: TRBJ2-7
clone size: -
D gene: -
CDR3 DNA: TGCAGCGTTGATTTGGCCCTCTCCTACGAGCAGTACTTC
CDR3 protein: CSVDLALSYEQYF

V gene: TRBV14
J gene: TRBJ2-7
clone size: -
D gene: -
CDR3 DNA: TGTGCCAGCAGCCCCATGGGGAGAGTACGGTACGAGCAGTACTTC
CDR3 protein: CASSPMGRVRYEQYF

V gene: TRBV27
J gene: TRBJ2-7
clone size: -
D gene: -
CDR3 DNA: TGTGCCAGCAGGTATAAGTGGGGGGACGGACTCTACGAGCAGTACTTC
CDR3 protein: CASRYKWGDGLYEQYF

V gene: TRBV4-1
J gene: TRBJ2-3
clone size: -
D gene: TRBD2
CDR3 DNA: TGCGCCAGCAGCCAACCTCCGGGAGGGGGGAGCCCACACACAGATACGCAGTATTTT
CDR3 protein: CASSQPPGGGSPHTDTQYF

V gene: TRBV4-1
J gene: TRBJ1-5
clone size: -
D gene: TRBD1
CDR3 DNA: TGCGCCAGCAGCCAAGGGGGACAGCTATATAGCAATCAGCCCCAGCATTTT
CDR3 protein: CASSQGGQLYSNQPQHF

V gene: TRBV15
J gene: TRBJ2-1
clone size: -
D gene: -
CDR3 DNA: TGTGCCACCAGCAGAGGGCAAAATGAGCAGTTCTTC
CDR3 protein: CATSRGQNEQFF

V gene: TRBV29-1
J gene: TRBJ1-1
clone size: once
D gene: -
CDR3 DNA: TGCAGCGCCGGGGGGATGAACACTGAAGCTTTCTTT
CDR3 protein: CSAGGMNTEAFF